This TCR beta chain is drawn from a study of T cells in Graves' hyperthyroidism and ophthalmopathy (dated by TCRdb to about 2019). About the investigation overall: To identify TCR V-J signatures that set the groups apart, the researchers used a discovery cohort of more than 95 patients, made up of 40 to 45 with Graves' ophthalmopathy and about 59 with stable Graves' hyperthyroidism. The 85 to 100 discovery patients were randomly split 7:3 into training and test sets. The study also compared thyroid tissue and blood T-cell repertoires from about six Graves' hyperthyroidism patients. After blood sampling, hyperthyroidism patients were treated with methimazole at a starting dose of 30 mg daily, and ophthalmopathy patients were treated with high-dose intravenous methylprednisolone. According to the paper, TCR Vbeta CDR3 sequencing was carried out on about 140 peripheral blood samples, which came from approximately 41 ophthalmopathy, around 74 hyperthyroidism and some 17 progressor patients. Whether ophthalmopathy could be predicted prospectively was tested in an independent validation cohort made up of under 20 hyperthyroidism patients plus 17 patients who later progressed to ophthalmopathy. The paper as a whole reports these results and caveats: A 13 V-J signature model separated ophthalmopathy from stable hyperthyroidism, with around 88% sensitivity and approximately 81% specificity in cross-validation and 80%/75% in testing. During validation, the model predicted progression to ophthalmopathy a median of approximately 6 months ahead of onset, with around 71% sensitivity and around 73% specificity. Most expanded thyroid clonotypes (frequency above 0.001) were also detected in blood, a finding suggesting that blood repertoires may reflect thyroid immune responses. Sample size was not statistically predetermined, and blinding of investigators to group allocation was not performed.

Trimming takes 2 bases off V and 6 bases off J; junction bases not matched to a gene: 7. The CDR3 sequence holds 17 residues, the cysteine and phenylalanine included. Only the CDR3 DNA is retained, 51 bases long and in frame from the first base. CDR1 is given as MNHEY and CDR2 as SVGEGT, both from the germline V gene. TCR beta CDR3 regions were amplified from RNA transcripts. The TCR CDR3 was subjected to a first round of RT-PCR using the HTBI primer set and the Qiagen OneStep RT-PCR kit. The libraries were constructed in a second round of multiplex PCR and then size-selected and purified. Libraries were sequenced paired-end with 100 bp reads on an Illumina HiSeq2000. As for the original processing: SOAPnuke was used to process the raw data, removing reads that contained adapters or uncalled bases, had a mean Phred below 15, or lacked an exact match to the constant primer or identifier. COPE v1.2.5 was used to merge high-quality paired reads, and clonotypes were defined as unique nucleotide sequences. Clonotypes were aligned to IMGT TRBV, TRBD and TRBJ reference segments using MiTCR v1.1. Analysis was restricted to V-J combinations with a frequency above 0.0001, which covered roughly 99% of repertoires. The TCS score was defined as F50 (clonal expansion) divided by E x V (chaos), with BLOSUM62-based TCRdist calculated between CDR3 peptides within each V-J. Welch's t-statistics and random forest reduced some 510 V-J features to around 14, which were used in a naive Bayes classifier (R e1071). The public reads were reprocessed in TCRdb via fastp at Q25 and MiXCR, keeping in-frame beta chains. When rows share a CDR3 protein, they turn into one entry using the most common DNA and genes. The V and J calls follow TCRdb's processing rather than the paper's. Counted in this sample were just over 550,000 distinct CDR3 sequences; approximately 44% of them appeared once. Approximately 8.2% of the sample goes to the ten largest clones.

Details on this clonotype: Its binding antigen is unknown. No base quality information exists; no much larger clone differs at one position.

Graves' hyperthyroidism was defined as stable when no progression to ophthalmopathy occurred over 18 months of follow-up. Hyperthyroidism patients were newly diagnosed, with disease duration under 2 months, and aged 18 to 65 years. Any patient with an uncontrolled infection, another autoimmune disease, pregnancy or lactation was excluded. Diagnoses relied on clinical symptoms, serum thyroxine and TRAb, thyroid ultrasound and orbital computed tomography. Total RNA was extracted using Trizol reagent, and RNA quality was assessed on an Agilent 2100 Bioanalyzer. Sequencing was performed on peripheral blood or thyroid tissue (not recorded which). The source of this sequence is a woman under 30 with Graves' hyperthyroidism. Donor details come from another sample of the same person, matched by shared clones. Rearrangement joined TRBV6-2 or TRBV6-3 to TRBJ2-5; TRBD2 matches 15 bases in the middle. The CDR3 region: CASSYTGTSGRLKTQYF. The nucleotides are TGTGCCAGCAGTTACACGGGGACTAGCGGGAGGTTAAAGACCCAGTACTTC.